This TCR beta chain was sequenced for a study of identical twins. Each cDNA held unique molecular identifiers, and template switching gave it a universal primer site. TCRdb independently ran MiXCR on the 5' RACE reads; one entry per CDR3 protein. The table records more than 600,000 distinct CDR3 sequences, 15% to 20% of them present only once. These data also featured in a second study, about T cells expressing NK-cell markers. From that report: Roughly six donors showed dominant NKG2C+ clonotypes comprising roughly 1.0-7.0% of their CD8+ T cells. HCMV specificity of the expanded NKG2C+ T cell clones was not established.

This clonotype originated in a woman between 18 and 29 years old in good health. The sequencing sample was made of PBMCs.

CDR3 sequence reads: CASSYTPFYGYTF. CDR3 bases: TGTGCCAGCAGTTATACGCCTTTCTATGGCTACACCTTC. This chain uses TRBV6-5 with TRBJ1-2; D gene uncertain. In germline, CDR1 is MNHEY, CDR2 SVGAGI. V lost 3 bases to trimming and J lost 4 bases, with 9 bases between them. This CDR3 has 13 residues.